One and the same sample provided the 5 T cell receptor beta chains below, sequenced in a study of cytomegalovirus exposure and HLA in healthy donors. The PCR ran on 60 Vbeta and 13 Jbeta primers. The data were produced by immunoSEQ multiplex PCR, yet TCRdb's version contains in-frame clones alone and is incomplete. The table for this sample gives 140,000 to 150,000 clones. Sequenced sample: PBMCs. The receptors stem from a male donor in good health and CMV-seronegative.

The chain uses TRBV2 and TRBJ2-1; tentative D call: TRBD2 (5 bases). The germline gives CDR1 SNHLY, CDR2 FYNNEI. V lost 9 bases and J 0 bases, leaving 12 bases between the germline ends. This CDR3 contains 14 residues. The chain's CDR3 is CASPSRSSYNEQFF. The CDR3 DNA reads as TGTGCCAGTCCTAGCAGAAGCTCCTACAATGAGCAGTTCTTC.

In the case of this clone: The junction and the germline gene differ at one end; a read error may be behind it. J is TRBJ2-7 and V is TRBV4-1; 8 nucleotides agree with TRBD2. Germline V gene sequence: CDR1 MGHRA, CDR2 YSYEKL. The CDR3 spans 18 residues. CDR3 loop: CASSQEAGRAGVPYEKYF. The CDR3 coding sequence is TGCGCCAGCAGCCAAGAGGCCGGGCGAGCGGGAGTACCCTACGAGAAGTACTTC.

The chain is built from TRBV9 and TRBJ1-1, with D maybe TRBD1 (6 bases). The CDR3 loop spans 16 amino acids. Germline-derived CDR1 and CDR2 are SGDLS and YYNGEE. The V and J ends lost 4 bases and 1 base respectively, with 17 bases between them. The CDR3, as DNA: TGTGCCAGCAGCCTCCCGGGGGGGACACCGAACACTGAAGCTTTCTTT. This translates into CASSLPGGTPNTEAFF.

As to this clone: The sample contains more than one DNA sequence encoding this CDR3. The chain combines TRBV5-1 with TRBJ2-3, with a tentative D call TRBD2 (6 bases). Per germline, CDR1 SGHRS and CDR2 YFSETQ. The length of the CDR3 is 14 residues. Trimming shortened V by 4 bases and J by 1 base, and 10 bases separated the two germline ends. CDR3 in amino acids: CASSLGGGTDTQYF. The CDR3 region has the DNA TGCGCCAGCAGCCTGGGAGGTGGCACAGATACGCAGTATTTT.

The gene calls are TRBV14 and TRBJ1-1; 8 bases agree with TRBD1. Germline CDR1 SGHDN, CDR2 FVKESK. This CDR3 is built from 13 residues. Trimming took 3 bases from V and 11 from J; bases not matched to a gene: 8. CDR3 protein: CASSQTGTGSAFF. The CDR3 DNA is TGTGCCAGCAGCCAGACCGGGACAGGCAGTGCTTTCTTT.